This T cell receptor (beta chain) was recovered during a study of neurological immune-mediated disorders. At least ten counts were recorded for this clonotype. TCRdb re-analysed the 5' RACE reads in MiXCR, keeping a single row per CDR3 protein. The sample lists tens of thousands of distinct CDR3 sequences; over 3.5% were seen once. V dropped 4 bases and J dropped 6; count of bases not matched to a gene: 6. The germline V gene encodes CDR1 LGHDT and CDR2 YNNKEL (reference sequence). The CDR3 sequence is 15 residues long. The J gene is TRBJ1-6, the V gene TRBV3-1; 7 bases are a match to TRBD1. Sequenced material: CD4+ T cells from blood. The TCR was taken from a woman in her thirties or forties with multiple sclerosis. The CDR3 DNA is TGTGCCAGCAGCCCACGTAGGGGGCCTAATTCACCCCTCCACTTT. Translation: CASSPRRGPNSPLHF.